This TCR beta chain was identified in a study of blood T cells in healthy people across ages. The CDR3 totals 15 residues. With 4 bases removed from V and 5 bases from J, the gap between germline ends came to 17 bases. Germline V CDR1 and CDR2: SGHTA, FQGNSA. The table lists this clonotype with many counts. Its antigen is undetermined. Study results and limitations: Greater diversity and more naive CD4+ cells were seen in long-lived donors than in aged donors.

Then a second PCR, running roughly 7 to 11 cycles, was carried out with a sample-barcoded 5' primer and a J-beta primer mix. MiXCR was run by TCRdb on the 5' RACE reads, yielding one entry per CDR3 protein. The sample records about 780,000 distinct CDR3 sequences, about 45% being singletons. This receptor was identified in an elderly man in good health. The chain joins TRBV7-2 to TRBJ2-5; possibly TRBD2 for D (7 bases). The source material was blood. The CDR3: CASSSNRVGGETQYF. CDR3 in DNA: TGTGCCAGCAGCTCTAACAGGGTCGGGGGGGAGACCCAGTACTTC.